This TCR beta chain was observed in a study of graft-versus-host responses after intestinal transplantation. Study-wide context: Grafts were multivisceral, liver-intestinal, or isolated intestinal. Whole-study findings and limits: Early post-transplant HvG declines showed an association with peak circulating GvH clone levels.

Sequencing used immunoSEQ multiplex PCR; TCRdb keeps in-frame clones, though not all of them. This sample has about 9,500 clones; roughly 27% occur once, and the top ten carry 3.4%. CDR1 MDHEN and CDR2 SYDVKM come from the germline V gene. Trimming stripped 6 bases from V and 4 bases from J, with 15 bases between. The CDR3 is 14 residues long. The sequencing here drew on alloreactive CD4+ T cells from a mixed lymphocyte reaction culture, taken before intestinal transplant. The subset is: CFSE-low proliferating T cells sorted from approximately six-day pre-transplant mixed lymphocyte reaction (GvH or HvG direction). The origin of this receptor is a human patient who received an intestinal transplant. The chain joins TRBV28 to TRBJ2-5; D is possibly TRBD1 (5 bases). The CDR3 region is CASSSLRGLETQYF. The CDR3 nucleotides are TGTGCCAGCAGCTCTTTAAGGGGCCTAGAGACCCAGTACTTC.